This TCR beta chain was captured in a study of blood T cell repertoires in COVID-19. V was cut by 3 bases and J by 6 bases, with 11 bases left in between. This CDR3 has 13 amino acids. The study drew participants aged about 18 to 89 years from 20 to 30 US areas. In the authors' methods: The authors estimated nucleated cell counts from reference gene primer amplification. Assay used: immunoSEQ multiplex PCR; TCRdb lists only in-frame clones, some missing. V, J and clone size are taken as reported in that table, and D and trimming were inferred from the DNA itself. The table shows roughly 250,000 clones, with 75% to 95% occurring only once.

The chain uses TRBV12-3 or TRBV12-4 and TRBJ1-2; no reliable D call. The clonotype was recovered from a woman aged 18-29 years who had recovered from COVID-19. Sequenced material: PBMCs or T cells enriched from blood (not recorded which). CDR3 protein: CASSLLRAHGYTF. The CDR3 DNA is TGTGCCAGCAGTTTGTTGCGGGCCCATGGCTACACCTTC.